This TCR beta chain comes out of a study of cytomegalovirus exposure and HLA in healthy donors. Findings and limits, study-wide: The analysis excluded some indistinguishable V segments, including TRBV6-2 and TRBV6-3.

The CDR3 extends over 14 amino acids. The junction had 6 bases not matched to a gene; V was cut back by 5 bases and J by 6 bases. The germline V gene encodes CDR1 SGHVS and CDR2 FNYEAQ. The primer mix had 60 Vbeta and 13 Jbeta primers. Authors' methods: There were tens of millions of unique TCR beta chains by a later count, and approximately 11 million of them were shared. Some clones are missing from TCRdb's copy, which holds only in-frame ones; the method was immunoSEQ multiplex PCR. V, J and clone size reflect that table, while D and trimming were determined from the DNA. The table includes approximately 150,000 clones, approximately 80% detected once. As for this clone: No antigen is known for it.

Sequencing used PBMCs. The TCR comes from a woman in her thirties or forties in good health and CMV-seropositive. The chain links TRBV7-6 to TRBJ2-2, with TRBD1 matching 7 bases. The CDR3 DNA is TGTGCCAGCAGCGGACAGGCCGGGGCCGGGGAGCTGTTTTTT. This sequence encodes CASSGQAGAGELFF.